The 18 T cell receptor beta chains presented below share a single source sample, sequenced in a study of identical twins. MiXCR, run by TCRdb on the 5' RACE reads, gives a single entry per CDR3 protein. Of 400,000 to 500,000 distinct CDR3 sequences detected, around a sixth appear once; the ten largest clones hold approximately 12%. Sequenced material: naive T cells sorted from blood. Receptors originate from a man aged 50 to 60 in good health.

This clonotype was observed many times. V is TRBV20-1 and J is TRBJ2-3; D is ambiguous. V lost 6 bases and J lost 4, with 11 bases in between. The CDR3 is 12 amino acids. Looked up from germline, CDR1 is DFQATT and CDR2 is SNEGSKA (reference sequence). DNA for the CDR3: TGCAGTGCGCCTCCCGCATCAGATACGCAGTATTTT. Translating gives CSAPPASDTQYF.

This chain joins TRBV5-1 and TRBJ2-6; D may be TRBD1 or TRBD2 (5 bases each). CDR1 SGHRS and CDR2 YFSETQ come from the germline V gene. V was shortened by 5 bases and J by 0 bases, with 12 bases between the two germline ends. The CDR3 runs 16 residues. The CDR3 nucleotides are TGCGCCAGCAGTTCGGGGACCCGCTCTGGGGCCAACGTCCTGACTTTC. Amino acid sequence: CASSSGTRSGANVLTF.

This clonotype was picked up many times. The rearrangement joins TRBV12-3 or TRBV12-4 to TRBJ2-3; 8 bases are shared with TRBD2. With V trimmed by 7 bases and J by 0 bases, 6 bases remained unmatched. The length of the CDR3 is 15 residues. The CDR3, as DNA: TGTGCCAGCACGCAAGGACTAGCTAGCACAGATACGCAGTATTTT. This sequence encodes CASTQGLASTDTQYF.

The genes are TRBV30 and TRBJ2-1, with 13 bases fitting TRBD2. This CDR3 region has 14 residues. J lost 9 bases, V lost 1 base, and 3 bases had no gene match. CDR1 is GTSNPN, CDR2 SVGIG, per germline (reference sequence). As DNA, the CDR3 is TGTGCCTGGAGTGCTGGACTAGCGGGAGTTGAGCAGTTCTTC. Translation: CAWSAGLAGVEQFF.

This clonotype was counted at least ten times. The rearrangement joins TRBV6-5 to TRBJ2-1; 7 nucleotides match TRBD1. J lost 10 bases, V lost 4 bases, and 13 bases had no gene match. Germline loops: CDR1 MNHEY, CDR2 SVGAGI. This CDR3 is 15 amino acids long. The CDR3 loop is CASSFRTTGTGEQFF. The CDR3 DNA sequence: TGTGCCAGCAGTTTCCGTACGACAGGGACGGGCGAGCAGTTCTTC.

This clonotype was seen a few times. The rearrangement links TRBV5-1 to TRBJ2-1; the D gene could be TRBD1 or TRBD2 (5 bases each). Trimming took 4 bases from V and 4 from J, leaving 21 bases between them. The germline V gene has CDR1 SGHRS and CDR2 YFSETQ. The CDR3 contains 17 residues. The CDR3 loop is CASSGRFRGGPYNEQFF. The CDR3 DNA reads TGCGCCAGCAGCGGACGGTTTCGTGGGGGTCCTTACAATGAGCAGTTCTTC.

This clonotype was seen only a few times. This sequence joins TRBV12-3 or TRBV12-4 and TRBJ2-2, with D unresolved. V lost 3 bases to trimming and J lost 0 bases, with 8 bases between them. The CDR3 length is 15 residues. CDR3 sequence reads: CASSLRSSNTGELFF. The CDR3 DNA reads as TGTGCCAGCAGTTTGCGGAGCTCGAACACCGGGGAGCTGTTTTTT.

This clonotype occurred many times. The chain couples TRBV20-1 to TRBJ2-6; 10 bases fit TRBD1. The V gene's germline CDR1 is DFQATT and CDR2 SNEGSKA (reference sequence). This CDR3 is 17 amino acids long. J gave up 0 bases and V 5 bases, and 7 bases lay outside the gene matches. CDR3 coding DNA: TGCAGTGCTTTTGGACAGGGGGAATACTCTGGGGCCAACGTCCTGACTTTC. The encoded protein is CSAFGQGEYSGANVLTF.

The chain carries TRBV3-1 and TRBJ2-5, with a possible D match to TRBD1 (6 bases). Germline V CDR1 and CDR2: LGHDT, YNNKEL (reference sequence). V was shortened by 1 base and J by 5 bases, with 14 bases between the two germline ends. CDR3 length: 15 residues. The CDR3 reads CASSQGYDRRETQYF. The CDR3 nucleotides read TGTGCCAGCAGCCAAGGGTATGACAGGAGGGAGACCCAGTACTTC.

Many counts were recorded for this clonotype. The chain combines TRBV6-2 or TRBV6-3 with TRBJ1-1; TRBD1 might be the D (6 bases). V lost 5 bases to trimming and J lost 6 bases, with 25 bases between them. This CDR3 has 17 residues. Germline V gene data show CDR1 as MNHEY and CDR2 as SVGEGT. CDR3 region: CASSRRDRQASTSEAFF. CDR3 nucleotides: TGTGCCAGCAGTCGAAGAGACCGACAGGCTTCCACGTCTGAAGCTTTCTTT.

The J gene is TRBJ2-3, the V gene TRBV11-2, with 9 nucleotides matching TRBD2. CDR1 is SGHAT and CDR2 is FQNNGV in the germline V gene. The ends lost 0 bases at V and 4 bases at J; junction bases unmatched: 11. There are 18 residues in the CDR3. CDR3 residues: CASSLERWRGGRPDTQYF. Written as DNA, the CDR3 is TGTGCCAGCAGCTTAGAAAGATGGCGGGGGGGCCGTCCAGATACGCAGTATTTT.

This clonotype was seen more than once but under ten times. The chain couples TRBV24-1 to TRBJ2-1; the D is unclear. CDR1 is KGHDR and CDR2 is SFDVKD in the germline V gene. The CDR3 consists of 15 residues. With 3 bases removed from V and 2 bases from J, the gap between germline ends came to 10 bases. CDR3 nucleotide sequence: TGTGCCACCAGTGATCCGGCGCGGACCTACAATGAGCAGTTCTTC. Its protein is CATSDPARTYNEQFF.

This clonotype has a handful of counts. The chain recombines TRBV5-1 with TRBJ2-1, with 11 bases that match TRBD2. In germline, CDR1 is SGHRS, CDR2 YFSETQ. V lost 1 base and J lost 9; bases outside the gene matches: 9. This CDR3 contains 16 residues. CDR3: CASSLRVAGGPGEQFF. The CDR3 DNA follows: TGCGCCAGCAGCTTGAGGGTAGCGGGAGGGCCTGGTGAGCAGTTCTTC. Looking up the rest from reference TRBV5-1 and TRBJ2-1 gives the full variable domain: KAGVTQTPRYLIKTRGQQVTLSCSPISGHRSVSWYQQTPGQGLQFLFEYFSETQRNKGNFPGRFSGRQFSNSRSEMNVSTLELGDSALYLCASSLRVAGGPGEQFFGPGTRLTVL.

CDR3 nucleotides: TGTGCCAGCAGGGGGGCCAACGTCCTGACTTTC. Residues: CASRGANVLTF. The V and J genes are TRBV6-6 and TRBJ2-6, with D hard to call. Trimming shortened V by 6 bases and J by 4 bases, and 1 base separated the two germline ends. There are 11 residues in the CDR3. CDR1 and CDR2 (germline): MNHNY, SVGAGI (reference sequence).

This clonotype has more than one count but fewer than ten. This chain links TRBV18 with TRBJ1-6; D might be TRBD1 (6 bases). This CDR3 comprises 15 residues. CDR1 KGHSH and CDR2 LQKENI come from the germline V gene. V was trimmed by 4 bases and J by 5 bases, leaving 12 bases between them. The CDR3 loop is CASSLRQADNSPLHF. As DNA, the CDR3 is TGTGCCAGCTCACTCAGACAGGCCGATAATTCACCCCTCCACTTT. Full variable domain (outside the CDR3, taken from reference TRBV18 and TRBJ1-6): NAGVMQNPRHLVRRRGQEARLRCSPMKGHSHVYWYRQLPEEGLKFMVYLQKENIIDESGMPKERFSAEFPKEGPSILRIQQVVRGDSAAYFCASSLRQADNSPLHFGNGTRLTVT.

V gene TRBV5-6 combines with J gene TRBJ2-2; D is possibly TRBD1 (6 bases). CDR1 and CDR2 (germline): SGHDT, YYEEEE. Trimming stripped 0 bases from V and 5 bases from J, with 11 bases between. The CDR3 covers 15 residues. This CDR3 is CASSLVGARTGELFF. The DNA for the CDR3 is TGTGCCAGCAGCTTGGTGGGGGCGCGAACCGGGGAGCTGTTTTTT.

This clonotype has just a few counts. The CDR3 nucleotides read TGCAGTGCTAGAGTTCTAGCGGGAGGGGGTGAGCAGTTCTTC. Translating gives CSARVLAGGGEQFF. The chain links TRBV20-1 to TRBJ2-1; TRBD2 matches 12 bases. The CDR3 runs 14 residues. CDR1 DFQATT and CDR2 SNEGSKA come from the germline V gene (reference sequence). The V segment lost 1 base and the J segment 9 bases; nucleotides outside the gene matches: 4.

This clonotype was observed a handful of times. V gene TRBV29-1 combines with J gene TRBJ2-1, with 8 bases aligning to TRBD1. The CDR3 sequence is 12 residues long. V shed 4 bases, J shed 6 bases, and the junction held 2 bases outside the gene matches. The germline CDR1 and CDR2 sequences are SQVTM and ANQGSEA. CDR3 coding DNA: TGCAGCGTTGTAGGACAGGGCAATGAGCAGTTCTTC. Its protein is CSVVGQGNEQFF.